One TCR beta chain is described in this entry. Its specificity is not known. The data were taken from a study of T cell responses to AZD1222 COVID-19 vaccine. Across the study: Both about-4-week and about-12-week second-dose recipients were combined. The study's findings and limits: Reportedly, close to half of spike-specific TCRs are directed against unmutated variant regions. Most donors were white British, females outnumbered males, and clonal diversity was possibly underestimated. No repertoire was sampled before or during the peak T cell response, only after it.

V was pared by 0 bases and J by 2 bases, with 1 base of the junction left unmatched. Germline loops: CDR1 MNHEY, CDR2 SVGAGI. The CDR3 loop spans 15 amino acids. Method: immunoSEQ multiplex PCR; TCRdb's copy keeps in-frame clones and lacks some. The sample includes about 66,000 clones, more than 85% seen only once; the top ten take approximately 15%. This sequence was found in an adult in good health. The sample was peripheral blood, taken on day 0 of AZD1222 vaccination. The rearrangement links TRBV6-5 to TRBJ1-1, with 9 bases that match TRBD1. The CDR3 nucleotides read TGTGCCAGCAGTTACTCGGGACAGGGAAACACTGAAGCTTTCTTT. Translation: CASSYSGQGNTEAFF.